This entry features one T cell receptor beta chain sequence. The sample is drawn from a study of shared clonotypes between healthy human individuals. The assay was immunoSEQ multiplex PCR, and TCRdb's table has in-frame clones only and misses some. This table holds a few million clones, just over 90% found once. CDR1 and CDR2 from the germline V gene are ENHRY and SYGVKD. The length of the CDR3 is 15 residues. V lost 2 bases to trimming and J lost 2 bases, with 11 bases between them. The gene calls are TRBV10-3 and TRBJ2-3; D is ambiguous. This receptor was identified in a man aged 18 to 35 in good health. Some clones in this sample may be carry-over from other donors' samples. Material: naive CD4+ T cells from PBMCs. The subset: CD45RA+ positively selected. The DNA of the CDR3 is TGTGCCATCAGTGAGAATGGTCGCACCACAGATACGCAGTATTTT. The encoded protein is CAISENGRTTDTQYF.